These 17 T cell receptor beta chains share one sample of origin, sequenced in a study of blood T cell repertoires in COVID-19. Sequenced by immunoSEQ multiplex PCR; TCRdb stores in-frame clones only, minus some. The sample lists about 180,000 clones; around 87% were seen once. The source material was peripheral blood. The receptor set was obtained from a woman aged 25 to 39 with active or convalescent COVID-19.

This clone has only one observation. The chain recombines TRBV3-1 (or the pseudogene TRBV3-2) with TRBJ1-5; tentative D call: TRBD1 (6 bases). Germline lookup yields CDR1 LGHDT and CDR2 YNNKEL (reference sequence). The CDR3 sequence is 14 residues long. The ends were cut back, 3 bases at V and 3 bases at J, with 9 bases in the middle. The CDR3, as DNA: TGTGCCAGCAGCCATGGACAGTACAATCAGCCCCAGCATTTT. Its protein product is CASSHGQYNQPQHF.

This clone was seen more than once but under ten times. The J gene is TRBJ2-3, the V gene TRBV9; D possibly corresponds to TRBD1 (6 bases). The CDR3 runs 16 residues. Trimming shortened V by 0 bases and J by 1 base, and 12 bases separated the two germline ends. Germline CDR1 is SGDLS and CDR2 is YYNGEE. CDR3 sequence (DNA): TGTGCCAGCAGCGTAGGCAACAGGGCCCGCACAGATACGCAGTATTTT. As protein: CASSVGNRARTDTQYF.

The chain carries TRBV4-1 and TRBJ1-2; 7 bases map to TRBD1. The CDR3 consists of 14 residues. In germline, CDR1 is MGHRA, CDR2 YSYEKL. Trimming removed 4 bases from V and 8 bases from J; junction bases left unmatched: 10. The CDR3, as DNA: TGCGCCAGCAGCCCTCCAAGGACAGGTGGCGGCTACACCTTC. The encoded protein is CASSPPRTGGGYTF.

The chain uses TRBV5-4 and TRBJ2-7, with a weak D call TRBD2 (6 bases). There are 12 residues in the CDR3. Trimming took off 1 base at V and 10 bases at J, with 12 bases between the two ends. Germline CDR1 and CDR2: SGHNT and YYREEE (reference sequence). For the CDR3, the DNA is TGTGCCAGCAGCTTGATGGGACTCCCCCAGTACTTC. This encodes CASSLMGLPQYF.

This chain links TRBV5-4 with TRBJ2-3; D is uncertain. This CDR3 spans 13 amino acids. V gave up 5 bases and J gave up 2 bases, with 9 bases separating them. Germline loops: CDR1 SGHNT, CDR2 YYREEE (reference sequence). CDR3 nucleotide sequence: TGTGCCAGCAGGCGGCCTTCCACAGATACGCAGTATTTT. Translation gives CASRRPSTDTQYF.

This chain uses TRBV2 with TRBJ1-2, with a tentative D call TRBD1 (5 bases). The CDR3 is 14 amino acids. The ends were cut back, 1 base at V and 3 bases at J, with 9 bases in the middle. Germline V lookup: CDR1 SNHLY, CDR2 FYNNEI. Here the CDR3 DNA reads TGTGCCAGCAGTGAAGTCCGGGGGGACTATGGCTACACCTTC. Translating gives CASSEVRGDYGYTF.

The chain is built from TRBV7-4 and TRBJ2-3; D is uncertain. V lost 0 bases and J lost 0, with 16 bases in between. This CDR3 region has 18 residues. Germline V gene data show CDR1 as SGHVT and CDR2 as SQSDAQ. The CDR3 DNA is TGTGCCAGCAGCTTAGCACTGGCAGGATCAACTAGCACAGATACGCAGTATTTT. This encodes CASSLALAGSTSTDTQYF.

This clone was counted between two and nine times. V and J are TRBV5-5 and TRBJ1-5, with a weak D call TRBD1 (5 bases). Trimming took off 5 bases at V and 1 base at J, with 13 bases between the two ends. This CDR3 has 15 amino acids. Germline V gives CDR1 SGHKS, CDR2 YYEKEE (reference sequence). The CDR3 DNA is TGTGCCAGCAGACCCAGGGCGGAGAGCAATCAGCCCCAGCATTTT. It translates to CASRPRAESNQPQHF.

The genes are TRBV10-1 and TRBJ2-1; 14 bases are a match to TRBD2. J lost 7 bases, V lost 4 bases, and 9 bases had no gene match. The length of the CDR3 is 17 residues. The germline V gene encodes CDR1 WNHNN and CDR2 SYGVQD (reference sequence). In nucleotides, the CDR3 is TGCGCCAGCAGTGGGCCGGGACTAGCGGGAGTTCGGAATGAGCAGTTCTTC. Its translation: CASSGPGLAGVRNEQFF.

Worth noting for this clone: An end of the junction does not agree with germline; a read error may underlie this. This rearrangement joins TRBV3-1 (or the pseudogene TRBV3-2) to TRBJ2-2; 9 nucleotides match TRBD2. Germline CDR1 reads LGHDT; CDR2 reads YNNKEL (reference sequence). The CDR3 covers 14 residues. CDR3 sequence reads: CASSQGSGGPIDVF. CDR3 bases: TGTGCCAGCAGCCAAGGAAGCGGGGGGCCGATTGATGTTTTT.

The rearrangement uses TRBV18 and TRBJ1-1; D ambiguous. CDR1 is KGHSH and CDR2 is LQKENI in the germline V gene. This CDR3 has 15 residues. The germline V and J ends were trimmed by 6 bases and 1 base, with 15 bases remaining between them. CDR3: CASSPTQRQNTEAFF. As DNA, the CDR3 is TGTGCCAGCTCCCCGACCCAGCGGCAGAACACTGAAGCTTTCTTT. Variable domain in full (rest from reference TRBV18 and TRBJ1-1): NAGVMQNPRHLVRRRGQEARLRCSPMKGHSHVYWYRQLPEEGLKFMVYLQKENIIDESGMPKERFSAEFPKEGPSILRIQQVVRGDSAAYFCASSPTQRQNTEAFFGQGTRLTVV.

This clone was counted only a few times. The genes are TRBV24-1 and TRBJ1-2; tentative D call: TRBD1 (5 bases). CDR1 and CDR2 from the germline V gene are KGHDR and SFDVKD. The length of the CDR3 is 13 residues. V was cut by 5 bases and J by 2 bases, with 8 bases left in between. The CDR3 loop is CATSGGLNYGYTF. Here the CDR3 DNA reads TGTGCCACCAGTGGGGGCTTAAACTATGGCTACACCTTC.

Here the CDR3 reads CSASQGALTYNEQFF. The CDR3 DNA reads as TGCAGTGCTAGTCAGGGGGCTCTCACCTACAATGAGCAGTTCTTC. The chain is built from TRBV20-1 and TRBJ2-1; the match to TRBD1 covers 8 bases. This CDR3 is built from 15 residues. Unmatched junction bases numbered 6, after V lost 3 bases and J lost 2 bases. Germline V gene data show CDR1 as DFQATT and CDR2 as SNEGSKA (reference sequence).

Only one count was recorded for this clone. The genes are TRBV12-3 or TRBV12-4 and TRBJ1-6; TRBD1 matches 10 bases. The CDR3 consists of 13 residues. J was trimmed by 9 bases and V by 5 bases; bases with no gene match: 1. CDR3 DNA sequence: TGTGCCAGCAGTAGACAGGGGGCTTCACCCCTCCACTTT. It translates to CASSRQGASPLHF.

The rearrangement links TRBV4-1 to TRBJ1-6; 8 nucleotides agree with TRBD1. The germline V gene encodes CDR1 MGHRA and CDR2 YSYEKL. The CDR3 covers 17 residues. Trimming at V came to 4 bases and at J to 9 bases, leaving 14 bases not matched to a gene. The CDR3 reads CASSPNYDRGTRSPLHF. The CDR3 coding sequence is TGCGCCAGCAGCCCGAACTATGACAGGGGCACTCGTTCACCCCTCCACTTT.

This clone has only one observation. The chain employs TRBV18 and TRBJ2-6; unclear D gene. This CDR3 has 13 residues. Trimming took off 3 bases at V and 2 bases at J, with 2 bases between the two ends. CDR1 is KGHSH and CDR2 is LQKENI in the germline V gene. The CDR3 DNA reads TGTGCCAGCTCACCTACTGGGGCCAACGTCCTGACTTTC. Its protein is CASSPTGANVLTF.

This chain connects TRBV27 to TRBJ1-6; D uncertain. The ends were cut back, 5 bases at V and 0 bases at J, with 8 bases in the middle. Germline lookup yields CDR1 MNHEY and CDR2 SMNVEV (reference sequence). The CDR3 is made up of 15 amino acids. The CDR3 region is CASSHTSSYNSPLHF. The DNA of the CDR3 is TGTGCCAGCAGTCATACATCCTCCTATAATTCACCCCTCCACTTT.